This T cell receptor (beta chain) originates from a study of blood T cells in healthy people across ages. Study-wide points: Diversity estimates from one million T cells were considered underestimates. Aged donors had fewer naive CD4+ cells and lower diversity than long-lived donors.

Alongside a J-beta primer mix, a sample-barcoded 5' primer served in a second PCR lasting about 7 to 12 cycles. TCRdb ran MiXCR on the 5' RACE reads and lists one entry per CDR3 protein. The sample has around 690,000 distinct CDR3 sequences, under 65% seen once. Per germline, CDR1 SNHLY and CDR2 FYNNEI. The length of the CDR3 is 14 residues. Trimming left V 3 bases short and J 1 base short, with 9 bases between. To note about this clonotype: Its antigen remains unknown.

Specimen: blood. This clonotype originated in a man between 60 and 75 years old in good health. V usage is TRBV2 and J usage is TRBJ1-2; D might be TRBD1 (5 bases). CDR3 sequence (DNA): TGTGCCAGCAGTGATCAGGGATATAACTATGGCTACACCTTC. As protein: CASSDQGYNYGYTF.